These 19 T cell receptor beta chains share one sample of origin, sequenced in a study of neoadjuvant nivolumab and ipilimumab in lung cancer. Method: immunoSEQ multiplex PCR; TCRdb's copy keeps in-frame clones and lacks some. The table has approximately 21,000 clones, approximately 86% seen once. Source: peripheral blood, taken before neoadjuvant nivolumab, alone or with ipilimumab. Receptors originate from an adult with non-small cell lung cancer.

The chain joins TRBV14 to TRBJ2-7; D not resolved. Germline CDR1 is SGHDN and CDR2 is FVKESK. The CDR3 consists of 12 residues. V lost 2 bases and J lost 11, with 13 bases in between. DNA for the CDR3: TGTGCCAGCAGCCAAAGTTGGAATTGGAAGTACTTC. Its translation: CASSQSWNWKYF. Using reference TRBV14 and TRBJ2-7 for the parts outside the CDR3, the full variable domain is EAGVTQFPSHSVIEKGQTVTLRCDPISGHDNLYWYRRVMGKEIKFLLHFVKESKQDESGMPNNRFLAERTGGTYSTLKVQPAELEDSGVYFCASSQSWNWKYFGPGTRLTVT.

V gene TRBV10-3 combines with J gene TRBJ1-5; TRBD1 aligns across 9 bases. The J segment lost 7 bases and the V segment lost 6 bases, leaving 4 bases of the junction unmatched. Germline V gene sequence: CDR1 ENHRY, CDR2 SYGVKD. This CDR3 has 13 residues. CDR3 coding DNA: TGTGCCATCAGCCGGGACAGGGCACAGCCCCAGCATTTT. Encoded protein: CAISRDRAQPQHF.

This chain links TRBV9 with TRBJ2-5; D ambiguous. Germline V gives CDR1 SGDLS, CDR2 YYNGEE. The V gene lost 0 bases and the J gene lost 3 bases, with 0 bases spanning the gap. The CDR3 has 11 residues. Here the CDR3 reads CASSVEETQYF. The CDR3 DNA follows: TGTGCCAGCAGCGTAGAAGAGACCCAGTACTTC.

The chain is built from TRBV27 and TRBJ1-1; D uncertain. Trimming shortened V by 6 bases and J by 6 bases, and 14 bases separated the two germline ends. This CDR3 is 13 amino acids long. Germline V lookup: CDR1 MNHEY, CDR2 SMNVEV (reference sequence). DNA of the CDR3: TGTGCCAGCAGCCGAGTTCCCAGTCCTGAAGCTTTCTTT. This sequence encodes CASSRVPSPEAFF.

Of note for this clone: One end of the junction does not line up with germline, which may come from a read error. The CDR3 DNA reads TGTGCCAGCTATCGACTAGCGGGGCCCTACGAGCAGTGCTTC. Protein product: CASYRLAGPYEQCF. The chain carries TRBV6-1 and TRBJ2-7; TRBD2 matches 11 bases. The CDR3 extends over 14 amino acids. Germline V gene data show CDR1 as MNHNS and CDR2 as SASEGT.

The rearrangement joins TRBV18 to TRBJ1-2; TRBD1 is a possible D gene (5 bases). The CDR3 covers 16 residues. Germline V gives CDR1 KGHSH, CDR2 LQKENI. V lost 2 bases and J lost 4, with 17 bases in between. Here the CDR3 DNA reads TGTGCCAGCTCACCATCTTCGGCAGGGTCGGCCTATGGCTACACCTTC. This encodes CASSPSSAGSAYGYTF. The variable domain in full, completed from reference TRBV18 and TRBJ1-2, reads NAGVMQNPRHLVRRRGQEARLRCSPMKGHSHVYWYRQLPEEGLKFMVYLQKENIIDESGMPKERFSAEFPKEGPSILRIQQVVRGDSAAYFCASSPSSAGSAYGYTFGSGTRLTVV.

The V and J genes are TRBV4-2 and TRBJ2-1; D unclear. Germline V gene sequence: CDR1 LGHNA, CDR2 YNFKEQ. This CDR3 is built from 13 residues. Trimming removed 6 bases from V and 9 bases from J, with 15 bases in between. The chain's CDR3 is CASRLPPWGEQFF. Here the CDR3 DNA reads TGTGCCAGCAGGCTACCCCCGTGGGGTGAGCAGTTCTTC.

This clone was recorded only once. The chain uses TRBV10-1 and TRBJ2-5, with 7 nucleotides matching TRBD2. Trimming cost V 6 bases and J 4 bases; bases outside gene matches: 5. Germline CDR1 reads WNHNN; CDR2 reads SYGVQD (reference sequence). The CDR3 spans 13 residues. CDR3 sequence reads: CASSRDYRETQYF. As DNA, the CDR3 is TGCGCCAGCAGCCGGGACTACAGAGAGACCCAGTACTTC.

The chain recombines TRBV11-3 with TRBJ2-1, with D perhaps matching TRBD2 (5 bases). V lost 0 bases and J 5 bases, leaving 5 bases between the germline ends. The CDR3 runs to 13 residues. The germline V gene has CDR1 SGHNT and CDR2 YENEEA. The CDR3 region is CASSLEEDNEQFF. CDR3 bases: TGTGCCAGCAGCTTAGAGGAGGACAATGAGCAGTTCTTC.

This clone appeared a single time. The rearrangement joins TRBV4-3 to TRBJ2-7; TRBD2 matches 12 bases. V shed 3 bases, J shed 1 base, and the junction held 7 bases outside the gene matches. The CDR3 totals 17 residues. Per germline, CDR1 LGHNA and CDR2 YSLEER. The CDR3 protein is CASSHSRTSGVSYEQYF. CDR3 nucleotide sequence: TGCGCCAGCAGCCATTCAAGGACTAGCGGGGTTTCCTACGAGCAGTACTTC.

The rearrangement links TRBV6-5 to TRBJ1-2; weak D call: TRBD1 (6 bases). The CDR3 consists of 14 residues. From germline, CDR1 is MNHEY and CDR2 SVGAGI. Trimming removed 6 bases from V and 4 bases from J, with 15 bases in between. The CDR3 sequence is CASSPEGEIYGYTF. In DNA, the CDR3 is TGTGCCAGCAGCCCCGAGGGGGAAATCTATGGCTACACCTTC.

This chain joins TRBV9 and TRBJ1-3; no firm D call. From germline, CDR1 is SGDLS and CDR2 YYNGEE. Trimming took 4 bases from V and 0 from J, leaving 14 bases between them. This CDR3 is 16 amino acids long. The CDR3 sequence is CASSTGLSSSGNTIYF. The CDR3 nucleotides are TGTGCCAGCAGCACCGGACTCTCGAGCTCTGGAAACACCATATATTTT.

This clone appeared a few times. J is TRBJ2-7 and V is TRBV19; D might be TRBD2 (5 bases). The V and J ends lost 3 bases and 0 bases respectively, with 9 bases between them. Germline V gives CDR1 LNHDA, CDR2 SQIVND (reference sequence). The CDR3 spans 14 residues. The CDR3 sequence: CASSIGGSSYEQYF. As DNA, the CDR3 is TGTGCCAGTAGTATTGGTGGGAGCTCCTACGAGCAGTACTTC. Filled out from reference TRBV19 and TRBJ2-7, the complete variable domain reads DGGITQSPKYLFRKEGQNVTLSCEQNLNHDAMYWYRQDPGQGLRLIYYSQIVNDFQKGDIAEGYSVSREKKESFPLTVTSAQKNPTAFYLCASSIGGSSYEQYFGPGTRLTVT.

V and J are TRBV5-5 and TRBJ1-2; the D gene is possibly TRBD1 (6 bases). The germline gives CDR1 SGHKS, CDR2 YYEKEE (reference sequence). Trimming took off 2 bases at V and 5 bases at J, with 10 bases between the two ends. This CDR3 region has 13 residues. The CDR3 here is CASSLNREYGYTF. CDR3 bases: TGTGCCAGCAGCTTAAACAGGGAATATGGCTACACCTTC. Full variable domain (outside the CDR3, taken from reference TRBV5-5 and TRBJ1-2): DAGVTQSPTHLIKTRGQQVTLRCSPISGHKSVSWYQQVLGQGPQFIFQYYEKEERGRGNFPDRFSARQFPNYSSELNVNALLLGDSALYLCASSLNREYGYTFGSGTRLTVV.

The chain uses TRBV6-1 and TRBJ2-7, with 7 nucleotides matching TRBD1. This CDR3 comprises 16 residues. Germline trimming cut 0 bases from V and 7 bases from J; bases unmatched to any gene: 12. Germline lookup yields CDR1 MNHNS and CDR2 SASEGT. The CDR3 nucleotides are TGTGCCAGCAGTGAAGCGCTTCCGGGACAGCCCCGTGAGCAGTACTTC. Encoded protein: CASSEALPGQPREQYF.

V gene TRBV28 combines with J gene TRBJ1-1; no reliable D call. Trimming took off 2 bases at V and 4 bases at J, with 5 bases between the two ends. CDR1 is MDHEN and CDR2 is SYDVKM in the germline V gene. The CDR3 loop spans 12 amino acids. The CDR3 is CASSLPSTEAFF. The CDR3 nucleotides read TGTGCCAGCAGTTTACCGAGCACTGAAGCTTTCTTT.

The V gene is TRBV12-5, the J gene TRBJ2-1; D possibly corresponds to TRBD2 (6 bases). Trimming cost V 6 bases and J 5 bases, with 14 bases left between them. There are 14 residues in the CDR3. Germline V CDR1 and CDR2: LGHNT, FRNRAP. CDR3 sequence (DNA): TGTGCTAGTGGCAAGCGGGTACCTGACAATGAGCAGTTCTTC. It yields the protein CASGKRVPDNEQFF.

The chain employs TRBV2 and TRBJ2-4, with D perhaps TRBD1 (6 bases). The V end was cut by 11 bases, the J end by 5 bases, with 10 bases between. Germline V CDR1 and CDR2: SNHLY, FYNNEI. This CDR3 has 11 amino acids. CDR3 sequence (DNA): TGTGCCGCTCGGACAGAAAACATTCAGTACTTC. Translation gives CAARTENIQYF.

The chain employs TRBV29-1 and TRBJ2-7, with 11 bases identical to TRBD2. CDR1 SQVTM and CDR2 ANQGSEA come from the germline V gene. The ends lost 7 bases at V and 0 bases at J; junction bases unmatched: 5. This CDR3 is 14 amino acids long. DNA for the CDR3: TGCAGCGGATTGACTAGCGGGAACTCCTACGAGCAGTACTTC. Translated, it gives CSGLTSGNSYEQYF.